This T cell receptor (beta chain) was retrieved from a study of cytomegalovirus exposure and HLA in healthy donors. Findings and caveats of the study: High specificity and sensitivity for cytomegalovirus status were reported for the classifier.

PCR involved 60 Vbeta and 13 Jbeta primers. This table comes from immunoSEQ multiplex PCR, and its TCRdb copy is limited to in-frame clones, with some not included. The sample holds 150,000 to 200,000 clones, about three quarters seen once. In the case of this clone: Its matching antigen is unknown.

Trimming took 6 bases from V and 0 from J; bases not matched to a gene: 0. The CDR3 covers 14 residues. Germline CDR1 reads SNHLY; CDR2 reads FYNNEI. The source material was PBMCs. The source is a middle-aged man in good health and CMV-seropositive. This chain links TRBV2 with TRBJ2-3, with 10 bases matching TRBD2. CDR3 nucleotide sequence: TGTGCCAGCAGACTAGCGGGGAGCACAGATACGCAGTATTTT. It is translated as CASRLAGSTDTQYF.